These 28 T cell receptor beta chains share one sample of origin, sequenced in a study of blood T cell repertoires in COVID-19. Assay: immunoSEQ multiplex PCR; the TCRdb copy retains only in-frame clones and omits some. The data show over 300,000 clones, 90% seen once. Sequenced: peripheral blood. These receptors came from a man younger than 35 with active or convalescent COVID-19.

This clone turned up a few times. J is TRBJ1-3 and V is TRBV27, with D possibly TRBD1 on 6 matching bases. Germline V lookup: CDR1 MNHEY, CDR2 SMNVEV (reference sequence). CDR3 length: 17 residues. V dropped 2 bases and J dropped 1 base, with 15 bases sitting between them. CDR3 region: CASSLGGRGGSGNTIYF. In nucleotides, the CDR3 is TGTGCCAGCAGTTTAGGTGGCAGAGGGGGTTCTGGAAACACCATATATTTT.

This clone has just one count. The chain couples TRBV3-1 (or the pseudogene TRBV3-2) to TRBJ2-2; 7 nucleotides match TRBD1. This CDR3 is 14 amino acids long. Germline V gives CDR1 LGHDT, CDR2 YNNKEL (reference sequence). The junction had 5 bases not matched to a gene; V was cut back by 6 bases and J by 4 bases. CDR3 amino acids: CASRFRDSTGELFF. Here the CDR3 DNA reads TGTGCCAGCAGGTTCCGGGACAGCACCGGGGAGCTGTTTTTT.

The CDR3 loop reads CARRGTGGQPQHF. The CDR3 bases are TGTGCCAGACGTGGCACAGGGGGTCAGCCCCAGCATTTT. The chain links TRBV27 to TRBJ1-5; TRBD1 agrees at 8 bases. Germline V CDR1 and CDR2: MNHEY, SMNVEV (reference sequence). With 9 bases clipped from V and 6 bases from J, the junction kept 7 bases outside the gene matches. CDR3 length: 13 residues.

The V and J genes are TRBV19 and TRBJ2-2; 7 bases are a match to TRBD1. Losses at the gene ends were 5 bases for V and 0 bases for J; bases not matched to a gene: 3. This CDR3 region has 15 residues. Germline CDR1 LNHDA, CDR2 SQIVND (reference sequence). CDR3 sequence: CASSVGTANTGELFF. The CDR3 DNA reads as TGTGCCAGTAGTGTGGGGACAGCGAACACCGGGGAGCTGTTTTTT.

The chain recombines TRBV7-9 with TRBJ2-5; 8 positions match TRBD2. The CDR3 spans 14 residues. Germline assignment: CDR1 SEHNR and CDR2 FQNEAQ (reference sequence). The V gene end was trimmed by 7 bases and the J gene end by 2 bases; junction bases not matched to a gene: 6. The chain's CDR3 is CASNEREKQETQYF. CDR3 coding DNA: TGTGCCAGCAACGAGCGGGAGAAACAAGAGACCCAGTACTTC.

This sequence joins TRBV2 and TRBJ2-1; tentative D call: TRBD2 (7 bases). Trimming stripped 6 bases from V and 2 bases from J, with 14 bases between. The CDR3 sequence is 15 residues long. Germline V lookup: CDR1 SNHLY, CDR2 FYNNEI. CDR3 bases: TGTGCCAGCAGGAGGGGGGGAGGGACCTACAATGAGCAGTTCTTC. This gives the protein CASRRGGGTYNEQFF.

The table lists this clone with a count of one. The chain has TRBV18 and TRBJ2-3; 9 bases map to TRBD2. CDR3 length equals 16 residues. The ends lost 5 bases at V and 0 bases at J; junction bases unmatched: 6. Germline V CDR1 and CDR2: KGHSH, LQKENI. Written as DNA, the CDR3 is TGTGCCAGCTCAGACCTGGGACTAGCCAGCACAGATACGCAGTATTTT. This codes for CASSDLGLASTDTQYF.

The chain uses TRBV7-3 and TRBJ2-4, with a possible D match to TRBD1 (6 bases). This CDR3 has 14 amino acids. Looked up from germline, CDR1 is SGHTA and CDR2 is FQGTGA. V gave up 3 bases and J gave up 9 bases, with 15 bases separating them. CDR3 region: CASSFSKGVGIQYF. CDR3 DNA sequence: TGTGCCAGCAGCTTTAGTAAGGGGGTAGGCATTCAGTACTTC.

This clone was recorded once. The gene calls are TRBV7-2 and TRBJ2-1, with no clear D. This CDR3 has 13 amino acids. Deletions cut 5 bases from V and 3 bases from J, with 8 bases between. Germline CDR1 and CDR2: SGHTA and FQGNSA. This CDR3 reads CASSTDNYNEQFF. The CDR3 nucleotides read TGTGCCAGCAGCACTGACAACTACAATGAGCAGTTCTTC.

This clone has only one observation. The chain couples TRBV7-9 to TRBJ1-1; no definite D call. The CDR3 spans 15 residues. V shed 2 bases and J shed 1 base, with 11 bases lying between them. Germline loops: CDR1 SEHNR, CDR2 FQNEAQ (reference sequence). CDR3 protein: CASSLTGDANTEAFF. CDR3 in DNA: TGTGCCAGCAGCTTAACCGGGGATGCGAACACTGAAGCTTTCTTT.

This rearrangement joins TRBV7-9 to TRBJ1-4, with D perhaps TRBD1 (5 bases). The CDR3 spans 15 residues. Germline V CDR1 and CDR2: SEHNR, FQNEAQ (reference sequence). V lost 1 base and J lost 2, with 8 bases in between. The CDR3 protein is CASSLVDSTNEKLFF. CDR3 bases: TGTGCCAGCAGCTTAGTCGACAGCACTAATGAAAAACTGTTTTTT.

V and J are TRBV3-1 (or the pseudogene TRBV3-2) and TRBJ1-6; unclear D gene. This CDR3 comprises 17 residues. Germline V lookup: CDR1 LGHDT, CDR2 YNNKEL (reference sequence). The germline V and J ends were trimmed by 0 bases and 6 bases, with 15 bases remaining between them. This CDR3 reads CASSQDQPVRGNSPLHF. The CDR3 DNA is TGTGCCAGCAGCCAAGATCAGCCAGTACGCGGTAATTCACCCCTCCACTTT.

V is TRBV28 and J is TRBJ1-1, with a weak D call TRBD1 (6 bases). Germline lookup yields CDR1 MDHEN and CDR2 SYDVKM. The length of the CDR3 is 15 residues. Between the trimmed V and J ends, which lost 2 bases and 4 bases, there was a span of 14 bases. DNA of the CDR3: TGTGCCAGCAGTTTAGGTGGGGGGGGCGGCACTGAAGCTTTCTTT. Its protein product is CASSLGGGGGTEAFF.

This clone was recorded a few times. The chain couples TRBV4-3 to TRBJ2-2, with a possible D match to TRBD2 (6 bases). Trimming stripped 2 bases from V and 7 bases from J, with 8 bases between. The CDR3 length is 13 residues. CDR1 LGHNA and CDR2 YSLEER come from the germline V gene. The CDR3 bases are TGCGCCAGCAGCCAACAGGGAGGCGGGGAGCTGTTTTTT. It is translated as CASSQQGGGELFF.

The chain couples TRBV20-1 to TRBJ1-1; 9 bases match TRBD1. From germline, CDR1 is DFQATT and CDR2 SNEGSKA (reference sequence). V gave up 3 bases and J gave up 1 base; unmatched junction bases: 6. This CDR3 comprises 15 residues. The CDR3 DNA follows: TGCAGTGCTAGTTGGGACAGGGTCGGGAACACTGAAGCTTTCTTT. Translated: CSASWDRVGNTEAFF.

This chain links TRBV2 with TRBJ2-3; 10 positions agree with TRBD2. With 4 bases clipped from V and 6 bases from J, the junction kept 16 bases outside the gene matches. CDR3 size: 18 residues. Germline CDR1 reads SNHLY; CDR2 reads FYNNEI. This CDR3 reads CASSGRLAGEKSRDTQYF. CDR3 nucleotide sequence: TGTGCCAGCAGTGGTCGGCTAGCGGGAGAGAAAAGTCGCGATACGCAGTATTTT.

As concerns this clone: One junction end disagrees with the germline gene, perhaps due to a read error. CDR3 in amino acids: CSVESPTRRGANVLTF. The CDR3 DNA follows: TGCAGCGTTGAAAGTCCAACCCGACGTGGGGCCAACGTGCTGACTTTC. The chain is built from TRBV29-1 and TRBJ2-6, with D possibly matching TRBD1 (5 bases). Germline CDR1 and CDR2: SQVTM and ANQGSEA. The CDR3 sequence is 16 residues long.

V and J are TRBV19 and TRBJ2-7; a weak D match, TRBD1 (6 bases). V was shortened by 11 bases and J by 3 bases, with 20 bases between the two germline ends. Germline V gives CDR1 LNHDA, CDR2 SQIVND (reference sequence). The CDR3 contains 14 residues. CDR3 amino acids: CAAGTGLGDYEQYF. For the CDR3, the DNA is TGTGCCGCCGGAACAGGGTTAGGAGACTACGAGCAGTACTTC.

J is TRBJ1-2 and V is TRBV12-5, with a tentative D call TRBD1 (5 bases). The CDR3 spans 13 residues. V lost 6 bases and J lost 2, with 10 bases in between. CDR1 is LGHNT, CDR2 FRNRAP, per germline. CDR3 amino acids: CASGPGGNYGYTF. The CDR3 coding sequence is TGTGCTAGTGGACCGGGGGGAAACTATGGCTACACCTTC.

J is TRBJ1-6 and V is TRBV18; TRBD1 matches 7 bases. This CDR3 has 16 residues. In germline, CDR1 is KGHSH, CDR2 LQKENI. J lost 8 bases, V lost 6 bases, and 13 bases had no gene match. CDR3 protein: CASSPYRGDRDSPLHF. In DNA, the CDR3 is TGTGCCAGCTCGCCGTACAGGGGCGATCGGGATTCACCCCTCCACTTT.

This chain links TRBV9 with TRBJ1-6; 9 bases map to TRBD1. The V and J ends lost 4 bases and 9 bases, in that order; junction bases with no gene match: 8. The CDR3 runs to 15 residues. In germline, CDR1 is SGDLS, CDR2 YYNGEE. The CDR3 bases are TGTGCCAGCAGCCTCCAGACAGGGGGAGTTTCACCCCTCCACTTT. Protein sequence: CASSLQTGGVSPLHF.

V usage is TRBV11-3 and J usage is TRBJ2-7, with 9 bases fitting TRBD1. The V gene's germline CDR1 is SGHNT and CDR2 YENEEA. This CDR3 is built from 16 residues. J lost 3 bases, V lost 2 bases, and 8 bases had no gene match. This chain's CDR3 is CASSLSGPGQGYEQYF. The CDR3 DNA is TGTGCCAGCAGCTTATCCGGTCCGGGACAGGGCTACGAGCAGTACTTC.

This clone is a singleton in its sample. The CDR3 region has the DNA TGTGCCAGCAGCTTAGCCTCTAGCGGGGGGACTCAAGAGACCCAGTACTTC. The encoded protein is CASSLASSGGTQETQYF. The chain couples TRBV11-3 to TRBJ2-5, with 11 bases that match TRBD2. The V gene end was trimmed by 1 base and the J gene end by 2 bases; junction bases not matched to a gene: 6. Per germline, CDR1 SGHNT and CDR2 YENEEA. This CDR3 has 17 residues. Combining the CDR3 with reference TRBV11-3 and TRBJ2-5 gives the whole variable domain EAGVVQSPRYKIIEKKQPVAFWCNPISGHNTLYWYLQNLGQGPELLIRYENEEAVDDSQLPKDRFSAERLKGVDSTLKIQPAELGDSAVYLCASSLASSGGTQETQYFGPGTRLLVL.

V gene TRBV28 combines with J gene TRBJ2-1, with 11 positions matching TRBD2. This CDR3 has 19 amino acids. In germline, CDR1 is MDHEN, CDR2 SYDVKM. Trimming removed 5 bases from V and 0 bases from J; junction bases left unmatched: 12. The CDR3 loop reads CASSTSPGLADVSYNEQFF. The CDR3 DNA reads TGTGCCAGCAGTACCTCACCGGGACTAGCGGACGTCTCCTACAATGAGCAGTTCTTC.

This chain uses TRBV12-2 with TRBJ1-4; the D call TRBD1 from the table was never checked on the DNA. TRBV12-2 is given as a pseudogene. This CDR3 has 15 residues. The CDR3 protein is CASRFGGGQGRKLFF. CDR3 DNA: TGTGCAAGTCGCTTCGGAGGGGGACAGGGGCGAAAACTGTTTTTT.

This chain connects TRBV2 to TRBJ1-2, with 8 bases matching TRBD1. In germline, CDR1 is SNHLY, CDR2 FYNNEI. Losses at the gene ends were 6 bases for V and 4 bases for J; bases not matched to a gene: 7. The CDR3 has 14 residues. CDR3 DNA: TGTGCCAGCAGAGACACAGGGGGAGGCTATGGCTACACCTTC. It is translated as CASRDTGGGYGYTF.

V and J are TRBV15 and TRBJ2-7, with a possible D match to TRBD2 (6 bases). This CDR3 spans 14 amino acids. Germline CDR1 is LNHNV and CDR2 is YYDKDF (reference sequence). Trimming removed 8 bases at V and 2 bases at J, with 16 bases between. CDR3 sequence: CATGTWGRPYEQYF. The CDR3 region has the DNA TGTGCCACCGGGACTTGGGGCAGACCCTACGAGCAGTACTTC.

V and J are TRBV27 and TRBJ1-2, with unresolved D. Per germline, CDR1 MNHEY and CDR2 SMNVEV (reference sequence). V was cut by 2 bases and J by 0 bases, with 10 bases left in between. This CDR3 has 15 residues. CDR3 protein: CASSLIPGSNYGYTF. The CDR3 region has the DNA TGTGCCAGCAGTTTAATTCCAGGTTCTAACTATGGCTACACCTTC.